Listed here are 7 T cell receptor beta chains from one sample, sequenced in a study of OX40 agonist ivuxolimab in advanced cancers. Libraries were prepared by immunoSEQ multiplex PCR; TCRdb keeps only in-frame clonotypes and omits some of them. The table lists 60,000 or so clones, about 92% of them singletons, with about a quarter in the top ten. Source: CD4+ or CD8+ T cells sorted from blood, taken in a trial of the OX40 agonist ivuxolimab. These receptors all come from an adult with an advanced solid tumor such as melanoma, head and neck, liver or kidney cancer.

This clone appeared once. V usage is TRBV4-2 and J usage is TRBJ1-2; possible D gene TRBD1, 5 bases. V shed 0 bases and J shed 4 bases, with 12 bases lying between them. The CDR3 totals 15 residues. CDR1 LGHNA and CDR2 YNFKEQ come from the germline V gene. The CDR3 coding sequence is TGTGCCAGCAGCCAAGATCCGGGCGACAGCTATGGCTACACCTTC. Encoded protein: CASSQDPGDSYGYTF.

The J gene is TRBJ1-3, the V gene TRBV7-9; D is possibly TRBD1 (5 bases). V was clipped by 5 bases and J by 2 bases, with 13 bases between them. Germline lookup yields CDR1 SEHNR and CDR2 FQNEAQ (reference sequence). The CDR3 totals 15 residues. CDR3 DNA: TGTGCCAGCAGCCCTCGTGGAGGGGCTGGAAACACCATATATTTT. Translating gives CASSPRGGAGNTIYF.

This chain links TRBV28 with TRBJ2-3; TRBD2 matches 11 bases. The CDR3 loop spans 19 amino acids. The V segment lost 0 bases and the J segment 3 bases; nucleotides outside the gene matches: 11. The germline V gene has CDR1 MDHEN and CDR2 SYDVKM. The CDR3 DNA reads as TGTGCCAGCAGTTTATGGTCTAGCGGGGGGCGGCTGGGTACAGATACGCAGTATTTT. Residues: CASSLWSSGGRLGTDTQYF.

The chain combines TRBV4-3 with TRBJ2-5, with a possible D match to TRBD2 (7 bases). V dropped 4 bases and J dropped 5 bases, with 14 bases sitting between them. Per the germline V gene, CDR1 is LGHNA and CDR2 is YSLEER. This CDR3 has 14 amino acids. CDR3 protein: CASSLTGGDETQYF. CDR3 sequence (DNA): TGCGCCAGCAGCCTTACGGGGGGCGATGAGACCCAGTACTTC.

The chain joins TRBV15 to TRBJ2-1; the D gene is possibly TRBD1 (5 bases). Per the germline V gene, CDR1 is LNHNV and CDR2 is YYDKDF (reference sequence). The CDR3 sequence is 16 residues long. V lost 2 bases and J lost 5, with 16 bases in between. The CDR3 spells CATSRQGWGLDNEQFF. The CDR3 nucleotides read TGTGCCACCAGCAGACAAGGGTGGGGCCTCGACAATGAGCAGTTCTTC.

About this clone itself: It is likely a read error, because the conserved phenylalanine at the end of the CDR3 is missing. The DNA is omitted, as the CDR3 cannot be located on it reliably, and the CDR3 follows TCRdb's listing. V and J are TRBV13 and TRBJ2-3; the DNA was not used to check the table's D call, TRBD1. CDR1 PRHDT and CDR2 FYEKMQ come from the germline V gene (reference sequence). The CDR3 length equals 12 residues, ends included. The CDR3 spells CASSLVGQAPTS.

In this sample, this clone turned up once. The chain uses TRBV4-3 and TRBJ2-7, with a possible D match to TRBD2 (6 bases). This CDR3 contains 17 residues. Trimming shortened V by 0 bases and J by 3 bases, and 18 bases separated the two germline ends. The V gene's germline CDR1 is LGHNA and CDR2 YSLEER. CDR3 bases: TGCGCCAGCAGCCAAGAGTTTTCGGGACTTACTGGCTACGAGCAGTACTTC. Translating gives CASSQEFSGLTGYEQYF.